The 30 T cell receptor beta chains reported below all come from one sample, sequenced in a study of beta chain features in type 1 diabetes. Every isolated RNA sample was fully reverse transcribed, so sequencing captured expressed TCRB transcripts. Profiled with immunoSEQ multiplex PCR; TCRdb holds only in-frame clones, not every one. The data show about 350,000 clones, roughly 21% seen once. Sequenced: naive CD4+ T cells from blood. Receptors were obtained from a woman under 30 in good health.

The chain has TRBV29-1 and TRBJ2-7; 9 nucleotides match TRBD1. Trimming took 4 bases from V and 4 from J; bases not matched to a gene: 8. CDR1 and CDR2 (germline): SQVTM, ANQGSEA. The CDR3 runs to 14 residues. In DNA form, the CDR3 reads TGCAGCGTTGGGGTCGGGACAGGGCTTTACGAGCAGTACTTC. Protein product: CSVGVGTGLYEQYF.

This rearrangement joins TRBV29-1 to TRBJ1-1; TRBD1 is a possible D gene (6 bases). The CDR3 is 13 amino acids. V was pared by 6 bases and J by 5 bases, with 16 bases between. CDR1 SQVTM and CDR2 ANQGSEA come from the germline V gene. CDR3 DNA sequence: TGCAGCGTGCAGCAGGGGATAGGAACTGAAGCTTTCTTT. Translation gives CSVQQGIGTEAFF.

V gene TRBV9 combines with J gene TRBJ2-7, with D possibly matching TRBD1 (6 bases). The CDR3 covers 15 residues. Trimming shortened V by 3 bases and J by 6 bases, and 19 bases separated the two germline ends. The germline V gene has CDR1 SGDLS and CDR2 YYNGEE. The CDR3 spells CASSAGQLQFGEQYF. The CDR3, as DNA: TGTGCCAGCAGCGCCGGACAGCTGCAATTCGGCGAGCAGTACTTC.

The sample holds a few counts of this clone. The CDR3 DNA reads as TGTGCCTACCAAATGGGGGGTTCAACGACCTCTGGGGCCAACGTCCTGACTTTC. Amino acid sequence: CAYQMGGSTTSGANVLTF. This chain joins TRBV30 and TRBJ2-6, with a weak D call TRBD2 (6 bases). V dropped 7 bases and J dropped 0 bases, with 22 bases sitting between them. In germline, CDR1 is GTSNPN, CDR2 SVGIG (reference sequence). This CDR3 is 18 amino acids long. Based on the CDR3 plus reference TRBV30 and TRBJ2-6, the full variable domain is SQTIHQWPATLVQPVGSPLSLECTVEGTSNPNLYWYRQAAGRGLQLLFYSVGIGQISSEVPQNLSASRPQDRQFILSSKKLLLSDSGFYLCAYQMGGSTTSGANVLTFGAGSRLTVL.

The genes are TRBV18 and TRBJ2-1; D unclear. CDR3 length: 16 amino acids. The V gene's germline CDR1 is KGHSH and CDR2 LQKENI. Trimming took 0 bases from V and 0 from J, leaving 9 bases between them. The CDR3 DNA follows: TGTGCCAGCTCACCACCTACCTCGAGCTCCTACAATGAGCAGTTCTTC. Its translation: CASSPPTSSSYNEQFF.

This clone was observed a few times. This sequence joins TRBV6-6 and TRBJ2-6, with 8 bases that match TRBD1. The V gene's germline CDR1 is MNHNY and CDR2 SVGAGI (reference sequence). J lost 1 base, V lost 6 bases, and 5 bases had no gene match. There are 16 residues in the CDR3. CDR3 sequence reads: CASRSTGASGANVLTF. CDR3 nucleotide sequence: TGTGCCAGCAGATCGACAGGGGCATCTGGGGCCAACGTCCTGACTTTC.

The chain employs TRBV2 and TRBJ2-7; 10 nucleotides agree with TRBD2. Germline-derived CDR1 and CDR2 are SNHLY and FYNNEI. The CDR3 consists of 15 residues. V dropped 3 bases and J dropped 4; count of bases not matched to a gene: 6. In DNA, the CDR3 is TGTGCCAGCAGTGAGGTAGCGGGGGGACGATACGAGCAGTACTTC. Its translation is CASSEVAGGRYEQYF.

V gene TRBV6-5 combines with J gene TRBJ2-1; 7 bases align to TRBD2. The CDR3 extends over 12 amino acids. V gave up 8 bases and J gave up 5 bases; unmatched junction bases: 3. The germline CDR1 and CDR2 sequences are MNHEY and SVGAGI. The CDR3 DNA reads TGTGCCAGCGGGGGGGATGACAATGAGCAGTTCTTC. Protein sequence: CASGGDDNEQFF.

In this sample, this clone turned up a few times. V is TRBV27 and J is TRBJ2-7; unclear D gene. V gave up 2 bases and J gave up 3 bases, with 11 bases separating them. Germline CDR1 MNHEY, CDR2 SMNVEV (reference sequence). CDR3 length: 14 residues. The CDR3 sequence is CASSLRRMFYEQYF. The CDR3 nucleotides are TGTGCCAGCAGTTTAAGGCGGATGTTCTACGAGCAGTACTTC.

This clone was detected only a few times. The chain carries TRBV7-2 and TRBJ2-7, with 7 bases that match TRBD1. The CDR3 consists of 14 residues. V lost 4 bases to trimming and J lost 2 bases; unmatched junction nucleotides: 5. CDR1 and CDR2 from the germline V gene are SGHTA and FQGNSA. CDR3 nucleotides: TGTGCCAGCAGCTCTGGACAGGCGGCCTACGAGCAGTACTTC. This sequence encodes CASSSGQAAYEQYF.

A word on this clone: Other DNA sequences in the same sample also yield this CDR3. DNA for the CDR3: TGTGCCAGCAGTTACCGGGGGGGCTATGGCTACACCTTC. It specifies CASSYRGGYGYTF. V is TRBV6-5 and J is TRBJ1-2, with D perhaps TRBD1 (5 bases). With 2 bases removed from V and 4 bases from J, the gap between germline ends came to 8 bases. The CDR3 runs to 13 residues. Germline assignment: CDR1 MNHEY and CDR2 SVGAGI.

This rearrangement joins TRBV11-2 to TRBJ2-2; 8 nucleotides line up with TRBD1. The length of the CDR3 is 15 residues. Unmatched junction bases numbered 9, after V lost 5 bases and J lost 7 bases. CDR1 and CDR2 (germline): SGHAT, FQNNGV. CDR3 region: CASSPTTGEHGELFF. In DNA, the CDR3 is TGTGCCAGCAGCCCGACGACAGGGGAACACGGGGAGCTGTTTTTT.

This sequence joins TRBV9 and TRBJ1-2, with 7 bases fitting TRBD1. Trimming took 1 base from V and 4 from J; bases not matched to a gene: 7. CDR3 length equals 15 residues. Germline V gene lookup returns CDR1 SGDLS and CDR2 YYNGEE. The CDR3 region is CASSVQGEVSYGYTF. As DNA, the CDR3 is TGTGCCAGCAGCGTACAGGGGGAAGTTAGCTATGGCTACACCTTC.

In its sample, this clone was seen a few times. The rearrangement uses TRBV29-1 and TRBJ1-5; the match to TRBD1 covers 7 bases. The CDR3 is 12 amino acids. From germline, CDR1 is SQVTM and CDR2 ANQGSEA. V shed 5 bases, J shed 6 bases, and the junction held 4 bases outside the gene matches. The CDR3 bases are TGCAGCGTTACAGGGGCCGGTCAGCCCCAGCATTTT. This gives the protein CSVTGAGQPQHF.

The chain combines TRBV6-6 with TRBJ2-1, with 9 bases that match TRBD2. The CDR3 loop spans 13 amino acids. The ends lost 6 bases at V and 9 bases at J; junction bases unmatched: 6. Germline values: CDR1 MNHNY, CDR2 SVGAGI (reference sequence). The CDR3 DNA reads as TGTGCCAGCAGATTAGCGGGAGATCGTGAGCAGTTCTTC. This encodes CASRLAGDREQFF.

The rearrangement links TRBV4-1 to TRBJ2-2; TRBD1 matches at 9 bases. V gave up 4 bases and J gave up 6 bases; unmatched junction bases: 6. Germline V gives CDR1 MGHRA, CDR2 YSYEKL. The CDR3 runs 15 residues. CDR3 in amino acids: CASSLWTGAAGELFF. The CDR3 region has the DNA TGCGCCAGCAGCCTTTGGACAGGGGCGGCCGGGGAGCTGTTTTTT.

The CDR3, as DNA: TGTGCCAGCAGTGCGGCAGGATCCACAGATACGCAGTATTTT. It translates to CASSAAGSTDTQYF. The chain has TRBV2 and TRBJ2-3; no definite D call. This CDR3 spans 14 amino acids. The ends were cut back, 4 bases at V and 2 bases at J, with 10 bases in the middle. Germline V gene sequence: CDR1 SNHLY, CDR2 FYNNEI. Supplemented by reference TRBV2 and TRBJ2-3, the full variable domain reads EPEVTQTPSHQVTQMGQEVILRCVPISNHLYFYWYRQILGQKVEFLVSFYNNEISEKSEIFDDQFSVERPDGSNFTLKIRSTKLEDSAMYFCASSAAGSTDTQYFGPGTRLTVL.

This clone was picked up a small number of times. Relative to the germline gene, one junction end is altered; a read error may explain this. The chain joins TRBV7-7 to TRBJ2-1, with 9 bases fitting TRBD1. The V gene's germline CDR1 is SSHAT and CDR2 FNYEAQ (reference sequence). The CDR3 runs 14 residues. The CDR3 reads CASSPGGTGNEQFF. CDR3 DNA: TGTGCTAGCAGCCCCGGCGGGACAGGGAATGAGCAGTTCTTC. The full variable domain, completed using reference TRBV7-7 and TRBJ2-1, is GAGVSQSPRYKVTKRGQDVTLRCDPISSHATLYWYQQALGQGPEFLTYFNYEAQPDKSGLPSDRFSAERPEGSISTLTIQRTEQRDSAMYRCASSPGGTGNEQFFGPGTRLTVL.

The chain is built from TRBV6-1 and TRBJ2-7, with D tentatively TRBD2 (5 bases). The length of the CDR3 is 14 residues. The germline V gene has CDR1 MNHNS and CDR2 SASEGT. The ends were cut back, 7 bases at V and 0 bases at J, with 13 bases in the middle. CDR3 bases: TGTGCCAGCACTGGAGGCGCGGGCTCCTACGAGCAGTACTTC. Protein: CASTGGAGSYEQYF.

The chain has TRBV7-2 and TRBJ1-1, with D tentatively TRBD1 (6 bases). Germline V gene lookup returns CDR1 SGHTA and CDR2 FQGNSA. This CDR3 comprises 14 residues. V was pared by 2 bases and J by 0 bases, with 7 bases between. CDR3 DNA: TGTGCCAGCAGCTTAAGGGGGATGAACACTGAAGCTTTCTTT. Translated, it gives CASSLRGMNTEAFF.

This clone showed up just a few times. The chain couples TRBV30 to TRBJ2-1, with 10 positions matching TRBD1. CDR3 size: 15 residues. Losses at the gene ends were 2 bases for V and 8 bases for J; bases not matched to a gene: 9. Germline V gives CDR1 GTSNPN, CDR2 SVGIG (reference sequence). The CDR3 coding sequence is TGTGCCTGGAGTTCGTCCGGGACAGGGGTCGATGAGCAGTTCTTC. Translation: CAWSSSGTGVDEQFF. Filled out from reference TRBV30 and TRBJ2-1, the complete variable domain reads SQTIHQWPATLVQPVGSPLSLECTVEGTSNPNLYWYRQAAGRGLQLLFYSVGIGQISSEVPQNLSASRPQDRQFILSSKKLLLSDSGFYLCAWSSSGTGVDEQFFGPGTRLTVL.

This rearrangement joins TRBV5-6 to TRBJ1-2, with 9 bases that match TRBD1. This CDR3 contains 17 residues. The J segment lost 6 bases and the V segment lost 4 bases, leaving 16 bases of the junction unmatched. The germline gives CDR1 SGHDT, CDR2 YYEEEE. The CDR3 region is CASSPSPAGQGLDGYTF. In nucleotides, the CDR3 is TGTGCCAGCAGCCCAAGTCCAGCGGGACAGGGTCTCGATGGCTACACCTTC.

The CDR3, as DNA: TGTGCCAGCAGTGAGCGTGGGGGGACTGGAAACAATGAGCAGTTCTTC. It is translated as CASSERGGTGNNEQFF. The gene calls are TRBV2 and TRBJ2-1; TRBD2 is a possible D gene (6 bases). Germline lookup yields CDR1 SNHLY and CDR2 FYNNEI. The CDR3 loop spans 16 amino acids. Trimming removed 3 bases at V and 5 bases at J, with 17 bases between.

The chain uses TRBV2 and TRBJ1-6; 7 bases align to TRBD1. The CDR3 is 14 amino acids. The germline gives CDR1 SNHLY, CDR2 FYNNEI. With 8 bases clipped from V and 9 bases from J, the junction kept 10 bases outside the gene matches. The CDR3 loop is CASPGGPHGSPLHF. CDR3 coding DNA: TGTGCCAGCCCAGGGGGTCCTCATGGTTCACCCCTCCACTTT.

J is TRBJ2-5 and V is TRBV5-4; D is perhaps TRBD2 (6 bases). The CDR3 has 14 residues. V was trimmed by 4 bases and J by 2 bases, leaving 12 bases between them. The germline CDR1 and CDR2 sequences are SGHNT and YYREEE (reference sequence). CDR3 protein: CASSPSEGQETQYF. The CDR3 nucleotides are TGTGCCAGCAGCCCCTCGGAGGGACAAGAGACCCAGTACTTC.

V usage is TRBV30 and J usage is TRBJ2-5; 8 bases match TRBD1. Trimming cost V 3 bases and J 5 bases; bases outside gene matches: 5. CDR1 and CDR2 (germline): GTSNPN, SVGIG (reference sequence). The CDR3 has 13 amino acids. The CDR3 reads CAWRTTGVETQYF. The CDR3, as DNA: TGTGCCTGGAGAACGACAGGGGTGGAGACCCAGTACTTC.

There are a few counts of this clone. CDR3 sequence (DNA): TGCGCCAGCAGCTTGTCGGGGACAGGGGGCTCCGAGCAGTACTTC. It specifies CASSLSGTGGSEQYF. V and J are TRBV5-1 and TRBJ2-7, with 12 bases aligning to TRBD1. Germline-derived CDR1 and CDR2 are SGHRS and YFSETQ. The CDR3 totals 15 residues. V shed 1 base and J 6 bases; nucleotides not matched to a gene: 5.

The rearrangement links TRBV6-1 to TRBJ2-3; D not certain. Germline CDR1 and CDR2: MNHNS and SASEGT. V lost 1 base and J 0 bases, leaving 5 bases between the germline ends. The length of the CDR3 is 14 residues. The CDR3 here is CASSEGPSTDTQYF. CDR3 nucleotides: TGTGCCAGCAGTGAAGGGCCCAGCACAGATACGCAGTATTTT.

This clone has a handful of counts. The same CDR3 arises from other DNA sequences in this sample as well. The chain employs TRBV7-9 and TRBJ1-5; D unresolved. The germline gives CDR1 SEHNR, CDR2 FQNEAQ (reference sequence). This CDR3 region has 13 residues. The germline V and J ends were trimmed by 2 bases and 4 bases, with 6 bases remaining between them. As DNA, the CDR3 is TGTGCCAGCAGCTTATCGGGGAATCAGCCCCAGCATTTT. Translating gives CASSLSGNQPQHF.

The CDR3 spells CASSKGLPRETQYF. DNA of the CDR3: TGTGCCAGCAGCAAAGGACTACCCCGCGAGACCCAGTACTTC. The rearrangement uses TRBV7-8 and TRBJ2-5; D is possibly TRBD2 (6 bases). The CDR3 is 14 amino acids. V was shortened by 5 bases and J by 5 bases, with 15 bases between the two germline ends. Germline loops: CDR1 SGHVS, CDR2 FQNEAQ.